The following is a T cell receptor beta chain sequence with its context. Its cognate antigen is unknown. This record belongs to a study of CD8+ T cells in alopecia areata. Study as a whole: Affected scalp percentage determined the severity score of treated patients. Study-level results: Shared TCR sequences were less clear between patients than in mice, possibly partly from HLA diversity. Because of a solitary nonresponder, the connection of baseline CD8+ expansion to response stays uncertain.

This sample's treatment: oral pan-JAK inhibitor, 5-10 mg twice daily. It was cDNA, reverse transcribed from extracted RNA, that served as the sequencing template. Sequencing used immunoSEQ multiplex PCR; TCRdb keeps in-frame clones, though not all of them. The sample has 180,000 or so clones, roughly 64% seen once. This TCR derives from a human donor with alopecia areata. The source material was CD4+ T cells sorted from blood, sampled at week 24, from a patient treated with tofacitinib.

The CDR3 region has the DNA TGTGCCAGCACTCCCGGCGGAGCACAAGAGACCCAGTACTTC. Translated, it gives CASTPGGAQETQYF. V and J are TRBV7-9 and TRBJ2-5; no definite D call. Germline CDR1 reads SEHNR; CDR2 reads FQNEAQ (reference sequence). This CDR3 is 14 amino acids long. V was shortened by 7 bases and J by 2 bases, with 14 bases between the two germline ends.